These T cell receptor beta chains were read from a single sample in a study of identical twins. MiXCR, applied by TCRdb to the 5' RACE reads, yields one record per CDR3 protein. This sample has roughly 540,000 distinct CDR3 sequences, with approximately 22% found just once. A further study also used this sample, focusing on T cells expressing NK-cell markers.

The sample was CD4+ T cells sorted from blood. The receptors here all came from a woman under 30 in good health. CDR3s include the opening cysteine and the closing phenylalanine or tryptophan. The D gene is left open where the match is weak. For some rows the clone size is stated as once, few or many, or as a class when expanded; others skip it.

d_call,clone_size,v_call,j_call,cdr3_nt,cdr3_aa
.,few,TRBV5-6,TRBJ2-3,TGTGCCAGCAGCCCAGCTCCATTATCCACAGATACGCAGTATTTT,CASSPAPLSTDTQYF
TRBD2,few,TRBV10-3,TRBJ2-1,TGTGCCATCAGTGAGTTTCGGGGGAGACTAGCGGGGGATCATAATGAGCAGTTCTTC,CAISEFRGRLAGDHNEQFF
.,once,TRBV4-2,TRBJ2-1,TGTGCCAGCAGCCAAATAGCGGATGAGCAGTTCTTC,CASSQIADEQFF
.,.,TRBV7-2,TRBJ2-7,TGTGCCAGCAGCTTAAACCCGGTACTGCGAACCTACGAGCAGTACTTC,CASSLNPVLRTYEQYF
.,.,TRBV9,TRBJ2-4,TGTGCCAGCAGCGTGGGCACAGGAGCCAAAAACATTCAGTACTTC,CASSVGTGAKNIQYF
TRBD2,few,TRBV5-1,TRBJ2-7,TGCGCCAGCAGCCCACCTCTAGCGGATACCTACGAGCAGTACTTC,CASSPPLADTYEQYF
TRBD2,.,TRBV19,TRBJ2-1,TGTGCCAGTAGTATTGTGGGGACTAGCCGATACAATGAGCAGTTCTTC,CASSIVGTSRYNEQFF
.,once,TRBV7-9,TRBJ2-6,TGTGTCGTGACCGTCTCTGGGGCCAACGTCCTGACTTTC,CVVTVSGANVLTF
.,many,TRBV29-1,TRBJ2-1,TGCAGCGTCCTGGCGATCCACAATGAGCAGTTCTTC,CSVLAIHNEQFF
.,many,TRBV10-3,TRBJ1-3,TGTGCCATCAGTGACTTGGGTTCTGGAAACACCATATATTTT,CAISDLGSGNTIYF
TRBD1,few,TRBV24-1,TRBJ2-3,TGTGCCACCAGTGCGGGACAGGGACGTGCAGATACGCAGTATTTT,CATSAGQGRADTQYF
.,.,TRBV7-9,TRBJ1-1,TGTGCCAGCAGCCCCTACTTGGGGCCGAACACTGAAGCTTTCTTT,CASSPYLGPNTEAFF
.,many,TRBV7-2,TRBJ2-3,TGTGCCAGCAGCTTTGGAGGGAGTGTCTCCACAGATACGCAGTATTTT,CASSFGGSVSTDTQYF
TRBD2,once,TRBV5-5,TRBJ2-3,TGTGCCAGCAGCTTGGGGATCGGGGGGGGCACAGATACGCAGTATTTT,CASSLGIGGGTDTQYF
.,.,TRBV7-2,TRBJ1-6,TGTGCCAGCAGCCCGGCCCGGAGCAGTTATAATTCACCCCTCCACTTT,CASSPARSSYNSPLHF
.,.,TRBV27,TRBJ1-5,TGTGCCAGCAGCTCCCTGGGCAGCGGCAATTTGCCCCAGCATTTT,CASSSLGSGNLPQHF
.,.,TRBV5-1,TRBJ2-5,TGCGCCAGCAGCCCCCGGGTTAGCGGAGCCCAAGAGACCCAGTACTTC,CASSPRVSGAQETQYF
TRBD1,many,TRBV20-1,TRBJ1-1,TGCAGGATTATTAGACAGGGGAACACTGAAGCTTTCTTT,CRIIRQGNTEAFF
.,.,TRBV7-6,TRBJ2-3,TGTGCCAGCAGCTTCGACAGCAATACGCAGTATTTT,CASSFDSNTQYF
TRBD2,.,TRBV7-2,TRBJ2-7,TGTGCCAGCAGCTTAGTATTAGCGGGAGGGACCTACGAGCAGTACTTC,CASSLVLAGGTYEQYF
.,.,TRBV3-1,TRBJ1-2,TGTGCCAGCAGCCAAGATAGGCGGGGAGGCTACACCTTC,CASSQDRRGGYTF
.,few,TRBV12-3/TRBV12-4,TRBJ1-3,TGTGCCAGCAGGTTAAGTCTAGGGACTCCTGGAAACACCATATATTTT,CASRLSLGTPGNTIYF
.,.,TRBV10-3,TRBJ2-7,TGTGCCATCAGACCTGAGGTGGGGGAGCAGTACTTC,CAIRPEVGEQYF
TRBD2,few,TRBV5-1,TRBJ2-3,TGCGCCAGCAGCTTGGGACTAGCGGCGAGGGTAGATACGCAGTATTTT,CASSLGLAARVDTQYF
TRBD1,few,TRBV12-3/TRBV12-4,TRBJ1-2,TGTGCCAGCAGTTTATCAGGGGGCACAGGCTACACCTTC,CASSLSGGTGYTF
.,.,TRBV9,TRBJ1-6,TGTGCCAGCAGCCCCTACCTAGGGCCTAATTCACCCCTCCACTTT,CASSPYLGPNSPLHF
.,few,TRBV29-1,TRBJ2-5,TGCAGCGTTGTAGTGGTTCAAGAGACCCAGTACTTC,CSVVVVQETQYF
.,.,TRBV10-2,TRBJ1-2,TGCGCCAGCAGTGAGTCGACGGGAGACTATGGCTACACCTTC,CASSESTGDYGYTF
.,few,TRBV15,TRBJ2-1,TGTGCCACCAGCAGAGATCCCAAGGGGGGGCAGTTCTTC,CATSRDPKGGQFF
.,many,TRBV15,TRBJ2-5,TGTGCCACCAGCAGCAGGGGGGGGGCGGAGACCCAGTACTTC,CATSSRGGAETQYF
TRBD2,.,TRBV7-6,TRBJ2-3,TGTGCCAGCAGCTTAGTCGGACTAGCGGGGGGCACAGATACGCAGTATTTT,CASSLVGLAGGTDTQYF
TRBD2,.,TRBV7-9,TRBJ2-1,TGTGCCATCACGGGGGCTAGCGGGAGAATCTTC,CAITGASGRIF
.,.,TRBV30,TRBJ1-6,TGTGCCTGGAGTGTACGAGAAAGCTCCTATAATTCACCCCTCCACTTT,CAWSVRESSYNSPLHF
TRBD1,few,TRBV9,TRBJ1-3,TGTGCCAGCAGCATCGCAGGGGGCCGCGCTGGAAACACCATATATTTT,CASSIAGGRAGNTIYF
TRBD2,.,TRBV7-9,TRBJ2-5,TGTGCCAGCAGCTTAAGAGGGCGGGAGAACCAAGAGACCCAGTACTTC,CASSLRGRENQETQYF
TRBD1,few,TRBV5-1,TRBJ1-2,TGCGCCAGCAGCTGGGGGACAGGGGTTAACGGCGGCTACACCTTC,CASSWGTGVNGGYTF
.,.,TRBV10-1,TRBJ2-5,TGCGCCAGCAGTGAGTCGGGGGGTTTTCAAGAGACCCAGTACTTC,CASSESGGFQETQYF
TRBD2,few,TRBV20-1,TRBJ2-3,TGCAGTGCTAGAGATGTGGGACTAGGCACAGATACGCAGTATTTT,CSARDVGLGTDTQYF
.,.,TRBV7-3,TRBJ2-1,TGTGCCAGCAGCTTAATAGGCAGGGCCGGATCCTACAATGAGCAGTTCTTC,CASSLIGRAGSYNEQFF
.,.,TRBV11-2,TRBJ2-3,TGTGCCAGCAGCTTAGAACTGTCTCTCGCAACAGATACGCAGTATTTT,CASSLELSLATDTQYF
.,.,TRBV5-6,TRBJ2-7,TGTGCCAGCAGCTTGTTCCGGGACGGCACCTACGAGCAGTACTTC,CASSLFRDGTYEQYF
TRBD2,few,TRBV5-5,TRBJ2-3,TGTGCCAGCAGCCTGCTACTAGCGGGGGCCACAGATACGCAGTATTTT,CASSLLLAGATDTQYF
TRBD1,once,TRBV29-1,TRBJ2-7,TGCAGCGTGACGGACAGGAGCTCCTACGAGCAGTACTTC,CSVTDRSSYEQYF
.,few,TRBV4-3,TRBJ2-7,TGCGCCAGCAGCCAAGATCACTTATCCTACGAGCAGTACTTC,CASSQDHLSYEQYF
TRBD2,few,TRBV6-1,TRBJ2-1,TGTGCCAGCAGTCGGACTAGCGGGGGGGATGAGCAGTTCTTC,CASSRTSGGDEQFF
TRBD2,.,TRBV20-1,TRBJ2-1,TGCAGTCCGTCCGGGACTAGCAGGCGAGGTGAGCAGTTCTTC,CSPSGTSRRGEQFF
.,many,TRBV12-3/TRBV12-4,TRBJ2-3,TGTGCCAGCAGTAACGCCGCAGATACGCAGTATTTT,CASSNAADTQYF
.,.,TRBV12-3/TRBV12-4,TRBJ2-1,TGTGCCAGCAGGGACCAGCGGAATGAGCAGTTCTTC,CASRDQRNEQFF
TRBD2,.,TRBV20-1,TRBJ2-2,TGCAGTGCAGGAACTAGCGGGGCTAACACCGGGGAGCTGTTTTTT,CSAGTSGANTGELFF
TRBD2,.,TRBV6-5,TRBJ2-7,TGTGCCAGCAGTTACTCACTCGGGGCGGGAGCGGCGTACGAGCAGTACTTC,CASSYSLGAGAAYEQYF
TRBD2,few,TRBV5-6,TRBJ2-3,TGTGCCAGCAGCGCCGGACTAGCAGTGGGGGTCTTT,CASSAGLAVGVF
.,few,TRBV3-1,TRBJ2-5,TGTGCCAGCAGCCAAGCCTATGAAGAGACCCAGTACTTC,CASSQAYEETQYF
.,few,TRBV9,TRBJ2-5,TGTGCCAGCAGCGTAGGGACCTACTTAGAGACCCAGTACTTC,CASSVGTYLETQYF
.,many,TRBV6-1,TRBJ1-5,TGTGCCAGCAGTGGGGGAAGCAATCAGCCCCAGCATTTT,CASSGGSNQPQHF
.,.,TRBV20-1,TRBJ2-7,TGCAGTGCTACTAAGTTCGGGGGAGAGTCCTACGAGCAGTACTTC,CSATKFGGESYEQYF
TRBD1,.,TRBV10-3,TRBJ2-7,TGTGCCATCACCGGACAGGGGCATTACGAGCAGTACTTC,CAITGQGHYEQYF
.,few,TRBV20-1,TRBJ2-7,TGCAGTGCTAGAGATCCCCGGCAGGGAGCCTACGAGCAGTACTTC,CSARDPRQGAYEQYF
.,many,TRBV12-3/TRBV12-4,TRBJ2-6,TGTGCCAGCAGTTCAGCGGTTGCTGGGGCCAACGTCCTGACTTTC,CASSSAVAGANVLTF
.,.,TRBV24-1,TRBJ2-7,TGTGCCACCAGTGATTCCCGGGACTTCACCTACGAGCAGTACTTC,CATSDSRDFTYEQYF
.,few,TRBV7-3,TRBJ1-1,TGTGCCAGCAGCTTAGGAACAGGCCGTGAAGCTTTCTTT,CASSLGTGREAFF